This TCR beta chain is from a study of blood T cell repertoires in COVID-19. Study-level background: Samples came from the United States, Italy and Spain, spanning acute and convalescent COVID-19. T cells, B-cell-depleted T cells, or PBMCs supplied cDNA or gDNA.

This CDR3 region has 15 residues. CDR1 SGHTA and CDR2 FQGNSA come from the germline V gene. Trimming left V 2 bases short and J 10 bases short, with 20 bases between. Authors' processing steps: From reference gene primer amplification, estimates of nucleated cell counts were derived. Clones were read by immunoSEQ multiplex PCR, and TCRdb kept only the in-frame ones, dropping some. Clone size and the V and J calls come from that table; the DNA yielded D and trimming. The data hold some 71,000 clones, with 90% observed a single time. Sequencing was done on a sample of peripheral blood. The chain recombines TRBV7-2 with TRBJ1-1; possibly TRBD1 for D (6 bases). This TCR was recovered from a woman in her late teens or twenties with acute or convalescent COVID-19. CDR3 coding DNA: TGTGCCAGCAGCTTATTGTCTGGGACACCCACTACAGCTTTCTTT. It yields the protein CASSLLSGTPTTAFF. The complete variable domain, with remaining parts taken from reference TRBV7-2 and TRBJ1-1, reads GAGVSQSPSNKVTEKGKDVELRCDPISGHTALYWYRQSLGQGLEFLIYFQGNSAPDKSGLPSDRFSAERTGGSVSTLTIQRTQQEDSAVYLCASSLLSGTPTTAFFGQGTRLTVV.